The 11 T cell receptor beta chains reported below all come from one sample, sequenced in a study of blood T cell repertoires in COVID-19. Sequenced by immunoSEQ multiplex PCR; TCRdb stores in-frame clones only, minus some. The sample consists of about 210,000 clones, almost 85% of them appearing once. The sample consisted of peripheral blood. The receptors shown here come from a woman aged 45-59 years with active or convalescent COVID-19.

This rearrangement joins TRBV5-1 to TRBJ2-1; 7 bases are shared with TRBD2. Germline lookup yields CDR1 SGHRS and CDR2 YFSETQ. This CDR3 is built from 16 residues. The J segment lost 0 bases and the V segment lost 6 bases, leaving 9 bases of the junction unmatched. The CDR3 bases are TGCGCCAGCAAACAGAGCGGGACTAACTCCTACAATGAGCAGTTCTTC. The encoded protein is CASKQSGTNSYNEQFF.

The chain carries TRBV5-1 and TRBJ1-6; D may be TRBD1 (5 bases). The CDR3 has 16 residues. Trimming cost V 3 bases and J 10 bases, with 20 bases left between them. The V gene's germline CDR1 is SGHRS and CDR2 YFSETQ. CDR3 protein: CASSSEGRGRGSPLHF. Written as DNA, the CDR3 is TGCGCCAGCAGCTCGGAGGGACGCGGAAGAGGCTCACCCCTCCACTTT.

The chain recombines TRBV28 with TRBJ1-4; D not certain. CDR3 size: 15 residues. The V end was cut by 6 bases, the J end by 4 bases, with 15 bases between. Germline CDR1 is MDHEN and CDR2 is SYDVKM. Written as DNA, the CDR3 is TGTGCCAGCAGCTCCTTAGGAGGTTATAATGAAAAACTGTTTTTT. Amino acid sequence: CASSSLGGYNEKLFF.

The V and J genes are TRBV19 and TRBJ2-3; D is possibly TRBD1 (6 bases). V dropped 3 bases and J dropped 1 base, with 14 bases sitting between them. CDR1 is LNHDA, CDR2 SQIVND, per germline (reference sequence). This CDR3 has 16 residues. The CDR3 nucleotides are TGTGCCAGTAGTATGCTGGGGGCCGGAGGCACAGATACGCAGTATTTT. It is translated as CASSMLGAGGTDTQYF.

The chain is built from TRBV6-1 and TRBJ2-1; D might be TRBD2 (5 bases). Germline assignment: CDR1 MNHNS and CDR2 SASEGT. The CDR3 extends over 14 amino acids. V was cut by 1 base and J by 6 bases, with 10 bases left in between. The DNA of the CDR3 is TGTGCCAGCAGTGAAGTCGAGGGTCTCAATGAGCAGTTCTTC. Its protein is CASSEVEGLNEQFF.

About this clone: Within the sample, other DNA sequences also encode this same CDR3. V is TRBV19 and J is TRBJ2-1; TRBD2 might be the D (6 bases). This CDR3 contains 15 residues. V was shortened by 4 bases and J by 2 bases, with 12 bases between the two germline ends. Germline CDR1 LNHDA, CDR2 SQIVND (reference sequence). The CDR3 nucleotides read TGTGCCAGTAGTACCGGGACTCTAACCTACAATGAGCAGTTCTTC. Its protein is CASSTGTLTYNEQFF.

The chain joins TRBV29-1 to TRBJ1-1; D is unresolved. Per the germline V gene, CDR1 is SQVTM and CDR2 is ANQGSEA. Trimming removed 3 bases at V and 4 bases at J, with 12 bases between. The CDR3 is made up of 13 amino acids. The CDR3 region has the DNA TGCAGCGTTGAGAGAACAGCGGGCACTGAAGCTTTCTTT. Translating gives CSVERTAGTEAFF.

This chain uses TRBV6-1 with TRBJ1-5, with TRBD1 matching 8 bases. The CDR3 consists of 16 residues. Germline V gene data show CDR1 as MNHNS and CDR2 as SASEGT. The J segment lost 0 bases and the V segment lost 4 bases, leaving 5 bases of the junction unmatched. CDR3 region: CASSVGTGGSNQPQHF. CDR3 in DNA: TGTGCCAGCAGTGTCGGGACAGGAGGTAGCAATCAGCCCCAGCATTTT.

The sample holds a few counts of this clone. The chain joins TRBV21-1 to TRBJ2-3; the listed D gene, TRBD2, was not tested against the DNA. TRBV21-1 is a known pseudogene. The CDR3 sequence is 15 residues long. The CDR3 DNA reads TGTGCCAGCAGCAAACCTTCCAGCGGGGCAGATACGCAGTATTTT. Protein product: CASSKPSSGADTQYF.

Worth noting for this clone: Other nucleotide sequences from this sample produce the same CDR3. V is TRBV11-2 and J is TRBJ1-2; D unresolved. The CDR3 is 13 residues long. Germline CDR1 and CDR2: SGHAT and FQNNGV. With 1 base removed from V and 8 bases from J, the gap between germline ends came to 11 bases. The chain's CDR3 is CASSLGTGSGYTF. As DNA, the CDR3 is TGTGCCAGCAGCTTAGGCACTGGGAGCGGCTACACCTTC.

The V call is TRBV7-9, the J call TRBJ2-3, with TRBD2 matching 9 bases. CDR3 length: 15 residues. The J segment lost 1 base and the V segment lost 5 bases, leaving 4 bases of the junction unmatched. CDR1 SEHNR and CDR2 FQNEAQ come from the germline V gene (reference sequence). Written as DNA, the CDR3 is TGTGCCAGCAGCCCACAGCGGGGGGGCACAGATACGCAGTATTTT. Protein product: CASSPQRGGTDTQYF.